This T cell receptor (beta chain) came from a study of CD8 T cells in ankylosing spondylitis. General study points: Typical of ankylosing spondylitis blood, it appeared, was a TCR beta motif of under 10 highly homologous variants.

About this clonotype: Antigen: not known.

TCRdb processed the 5' RACE reads anew with MiXCR; each CDR3 protein has one entry. The profile shows 700,000 to 850,000 distinct CDR3 sequences, 12% of them singletons. The TCR originated in a male donor with ankylosing spondylitis. The sequencing sample was made of blood, either unsorted or a sorted T cell fraction (not recorded which).

The CDR3 loop is CATSRGFTGYEQYF. The CDR3 DNA follows: TGTGCCACCAGCAGGGGATTTACAGGGTACGAGCAGTACTTC. The V and J genes are TRBV15 and TRBJ2-7; tentative D call: TRBD1 (6 bases). Germline-derived CDR1 and CDR2 are LNHNV and YYDKDF (reference sequence). This CDR3 contains 14 residues. V gave up 3 bases and J gave up 4 bases, with 13 bases separating them.